This note documents a single TCR beta chain sequence. What it binds is not known. The CDR3 sequence is 16 residues long. Germline V lookup: CDR1 SGHTA, CDR2 FQGNSA. J was trimmed by 10 bases and V by 4 bases; bases with no gene match: 9. The data are from a study of response to subunit inactivated influenza vaccine. Overall study results and limits: Authors suggested seasonal influenza vaccinations each recruit few new T cells.

TCRdb recomputed calls from the RT-PCR reads with MiXCR, one row per CDR3 protein. This table has around 570,000 distinct CDR3 sequences, about 7.6% appearing once. The sequencing here drew on PBMCs from blood, taken around 25 months after vaccination. This TCR came from a man aged 50 to 69 who received an inactivated influenza vaccine. This rearrangement joins TRBV7-2 to TRBJ2-3; 15 positions match TRBD2. Here the CDR3 reads CASSSSGTSGGTPQYF. Written as DNA, the CDR3 is TGTGCCAGCAGCTCATCCGGGACTAGCGGGGGGACGCCGCAGTATTTT.